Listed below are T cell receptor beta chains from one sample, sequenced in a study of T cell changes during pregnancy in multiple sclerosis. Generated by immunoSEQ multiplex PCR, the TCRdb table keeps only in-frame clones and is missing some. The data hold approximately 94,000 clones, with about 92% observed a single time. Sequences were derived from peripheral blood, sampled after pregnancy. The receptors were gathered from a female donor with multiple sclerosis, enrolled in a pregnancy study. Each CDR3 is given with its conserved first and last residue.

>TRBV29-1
CSVEGNSNYGYTF
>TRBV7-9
CASSLAGRDNSPLHF
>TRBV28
CASSPLGGLSYNEQFF
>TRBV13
CASSLFQANNYGYTF
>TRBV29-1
CSAGSGGLYNEQFF
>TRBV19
CASSIGQGGTDTQYF
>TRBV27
CASSMNPTGTEAFF
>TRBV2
CASSPEGGVTGELFF
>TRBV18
CASSPKGQAGGNTIYF
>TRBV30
CAWSLQNTDTQYF
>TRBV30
CAWSGMSGSEGSYEQYF
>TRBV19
CASSIDGGRNYGYTF
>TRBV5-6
CASSYGTGVLETQYF
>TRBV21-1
CASSKAGRAETQYF
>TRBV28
CASSLPQGGTEAFF
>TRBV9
CASSVDPRGRSEEQYF
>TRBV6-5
CASSSPGLSSYEQYF
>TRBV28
CASSLSGVGAFF
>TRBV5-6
CASSEGQSNSPLHF